This passage covers 28 T cell receptor beta chains from one sample sequenced in a study of blood T cell repertoires in COVID-19. This table comes from immunoSEQ multiplex PCR, and its TCRdb copy is limited to in-frame clones, with some not included. The sample has 200,000 to 250,000 clones, 75% to 90% seen once. Sequencing was performed on peripheral blood. These receptors originate from a man aged 30 to 39 with COVID-19, enrolled during active disease.

As concerns this clone: One end of the junction fails to match germline, which may point to a read error. The chain couples TRBV13 to TRBJ1-2, with 7 positions matching TRBD1. This CDR3 spans 11 amino acids. Per germline, CDR1 PRHDT and CDR2 FYEKMQ (reference sequence). CDR3 protein: CASSWDSYSAF. As DNA, the CDR3 is TGTGCCAGCAGCTGGGACAGTTATTCCGCCTTC.

The J gene is TRBJ1-1, the V gene TRBV27, with D maybe TRBD1 (5 bases). This CDR3 is 12 amino acids long. The V end lost 4 bases, the J end lost 7 bases, and 10 bases lay between the germline ends. Germline CDR1 reads MNHEY; CDR2 reads SMNVEV (reference sequence). The CDR3 reads CASSYLGREAFF. CDR3 in DNA: TGTGCCAGCAGTTACCTGGGGCGTGAAGCTTTCTTT.

This clone appeared once. The chain has TRBV27 and TRBJ2-2, with D hard to call. Germline V gene lookup returns CDR1 MNHEY and CDR2 SMNVEV (reference sequence). Trimming pared 3 bases from V and 1 base from J, leaving 3 bases between. This CDR3 has 13 residues. The DNA of the CDR3 is TGTGCCAGCAGTTTTCAGAACACCGGGGAGCTGTTTTTT. Encoded protein: CASSFQNTGELFF.

The chain uses TRBV12-5 and TRBJ2-2; 9 nucleotides align to TRBD1. The J segment lost 1 base and the V segment lost 4 bases, leaving 1 base of the junction unmatched. The length of the CDR3 is 15 residues. CDR1 and CDR2 (germline): LGHNT, FRNRAP. CDR3 residues: CASGSGQGNTGELFF. Written as DNA, the CDR3 is TGTGCTAGTGGTTCGGGACAGGGGAACACCGGGGAGCTGTTTTTT.

The rearrangement links TRBV4-3 to TRBJ2-7; TRBD2 aligns across 7 bases. In germline, CDR1 is LGHNA, CDR2 YSLEER. The CDR3 loop spans 15 amino acids. The V gene end was trimmed by 3 bases and the J gene end by 3 bases; junction bases not matched to a gene: 8. This CDR3 is CASSQFGGSNYEQYF. CDR3 sequence (DNA): TGCGCCAGCAGCCAGTTCGGGGGGAGTAACTACGAGCAGTACTTC.

The chain employs TRBV11-1 and TRBJ2-1; 11 nucleotides line up with TRBD1. Germline loops: CDR1 SGHAT, CDR2 FQDESV (reference sequence). The CDR3 runs to 15 residues. Trimming took 5 bases from V and 8 from J; bases not matched to a gene: 8. CDR3 DNA sequence: TGTGCCAGCAGCCCCCGGGACAGGGGGTTCTATGAGCAGTTCTTC. As protein: CASSPRDRGFYEQFF.

In this sample, this clone turned up once. The CDR3 DNA is TGTGCCAGCAGTTTACCACCGGGGGGCCGATTAAATTCACCCCTCCACTTT. Amino acids: CASSLPPGGRLNSPLHF. The rearrangement joins TRBV28 to TRBJ1-6; possibly TRBD1 for D (6 bases). Germline V CDR1 and CDR2: MDHEN, SYDVKM. Trimming shortened V by 2 bases and J by 7 bases, and 18 bases separated the two germline ends. The CDR3 contains 17 residues.

This sequence joins TRBV7-3 and TRBJ2-1, with 9 bases identical to TRBD2. This CDR3 is built from 15 residues. V lost 1 base, J lost 4 bases, and 2 bases stayed unmatched. Germline assignment: CDR1 SGHTA and CDR2 FQGTGA. In nucleotides, the CDR3 is TGTGCCAGCAGCTTAAGTGCGGGGGGGTACAATGAGCAGTTCTTC. Protein product: CASSLSAGGYNEQFF.

This chain connects TRBV5-1 to TRBJ2-7; D gene ambiguous. The germline CDR1 and CDR2 sequences are SGHRS and YFSETQ. The CDR3 is made up of 12 amino acids. Between the trimmed V and J ends, which lost 0 bases and 2 bases, there was a span of 3 bases. As DNA, the CDR3 is TGCGCCAGCAGCTTGGAGCCCTACGAGCAGTACTTC. Its protein product is CASSLEPYEQYF. Full variable domain (outside the CDR3, taken from reference TRBV5-1 and TRBJ2-7): KAGVTQTPRYLIKTRGQQVTLSCSPISGHRSVSWYQQTPGQGLQFLFEYFSETQRNKGNFPGRFSGRQFSNSRSEMNVSTLELGDSALYLCASSLEPYEQYFGPGTRLTVT.

The chain couples TRBV28 to TRBJ1-5; D might be TRBD1 (5 bases). Germline CDR1 reads MDHEN; CDR2 reads SYDVKM. V was clipped by 5 bases and J by 7 bases, with 21 bases between them. This CDR3 comprises 16 residues. This CDR3 reads CASSPLDEGLGQPQHF. CDR3 nucleotide sequence: TGTGCCAGCAGTCCCCTCGACGAGGGACTGGGACAGCCCCAGCATTTT.

The V and J genes are TRBV7-2 and TRBJ2-6, with a weak D call TRBD1 (6 bases). The V end lost 2 bases, the J end lost 1 base, and 9 bases lay between the germline ends. Germline V lookup: CDR1 SGHTA, CDR2 FQGNSA. The CDR3 covers 16 residues. In DNA, the CDR3 is TGTGCCAGCAGCTTACACAGGGTTTCTGGGGCCAACGTCCTGACTTTC. Amino acid sequence: CASSLHRVSGANVLTF.

This chain connects TRBV5-1 to TRBJ2-3; 7 bases agree with TRBD2. Germline CDR1 is SGHRS and CDR2 is YFSETQ. The CDR3 has 15 amino acids. V shed 4 bases and J 4 bases; nucleotides not matched to a gene: 9. Written as DNA, the CDR3 is TGCGCCAGCAGCCTGCTCGCTAGCGGTGCAGATACGCAGTATTTT. It codes for CASSLLASGADTQYF.

The gene calls are TRBV9 and TRBJ2-7, with 8 bases lining up with TRBD2. Per the germline V gene, CDR1 is SGDLS and CDR2 is YYNGEE. The trim removed 4 bases at V and 1 base at J, leaving 7 bases unmatched. CDR3 length: 15 residues. The chain's CDR3 is CASSPRAGESYEQYF. DNA for the CDR3: TGTGCCAGCAGCCCACGAGCGGGAGAGTCCTACGAGCAGTACTTC.

The gene calls are TRBV27 and TRBJ1-6, with D possibly matching TRBD1 (6 bases). Germline CDR1 reads MNHEY; CDR2 reads SMNVEV (reference sequence). The CDR3 is made up of 15 amino acids. The V gene lost 10 bases and the J gene lost 0 bases, with 13 bases spanning the gap. This CDR3 reads CATSDRNSYNSPLHF. The CDR3 DNA sequence: TGTGCCACCTCGGACAGAAACTCCTATAATTCACCCCTCCACTTT.

V and J are TRBV9 and TRBJ2-1; 7 bases align to TRBD1. J was trimmed by 3 bases and V by 0 bases; bases with no gene match: 0. The CDR3 runs 14 residues. Per the germline V gene, CDR1 is SGDLS and CDR2 is YYNGEE. CDR3 DNA sequence: TGTGCCAGCAGCGTAGGGACAGGCTACAATGAGCAGTTCTTC. This codes for CASSVGTGYNEQFF.

The V and J genes are TRBV11-2 and TRBJ1-4; a possible D gene is TRBD1 (5 bases). Trimming left V 3 bases short and J 4 bases short, with 15 bases between. Germline CDR1 SGHAT, CDR2 FQNNGV. The CDR3 has 16 amino acids. CDR3 nucleotide sequence: TGTGCCAGCAGCTTGCAGGGAGGGTGGGATAATGAAAAACTGTTTTTT. It specifies CASSLQGGWDNEKLFF.

This chain connects TRBV10-2 to TRBJ1-1, with D possibly being TRBD1 (6 bases). Deletions cut 4 bases from V and 4 bases from J, with 7 bases between. Germline V gene lookup returns CDR1 WSHSY and CDR2 SAAADI. The CDR3 is 12 residues long. The DNA of the CDR3 is TGCGCCAGCAGTGGAGGGGGCACTGAAGCTTTCTTT. It specifies CASSGGGTEAFF.

The rearrangement uses TRBV6-2 or TRBV6-3 and TRBJ2-3, with D possibly matching TRBD1 (5 bases). In germline, CDR1 is MNHEY, CDR2 SVGEGT. This CDR3 spans 16 amino acids. Deletions cut 0 bases from V and 0 bases from J, with 10 bases between. In nucleotides, the CDR3 is TGTGCCAGCAGTTACTCGAACAGGTCTAGCACAGATACGCAGTATTTT. Amino acids: CASSYSNRSSTDTQYF.

The gene calls are TRBV9 and TRBJ2-5; D is ambiguous. The CDR3 extends over 14 amino acids. CDR1 is SGDLS and CDR2 is YYNGEE in the germline V gene. With 0 bases removed from V and 2 bases from J, the gap between germline ends came to 8 bases. This CDR3 reads CASSVDQMQETQYF. In DNA form, the CDR3 reads TGTGCCAGCAGCGTAGATCAGATGCAAGAGACCCAGTACTTC.

J is TRBJ1-5 and V is TRBV6-6, with TRBD1 identical over 9 bases. The CDR3 has 17 amino acids. Looked up from germline, CDR1 is MNHNY and CDR2 is SVGAGI (reference sequence). V was pared by 5 bases and J by 7 bases, with 15 bases of the junction left unmatched. The CDR3 reads CASSHIQGTGWEQPQHF. The DNA of the CDR3 is TGTGCCAGCAGTCACATTCAAGGGACAGGGTGGGAACAGCCCCAGCATTTT.

The chain uses TRBV4-1 and TRBJ2-1, with 14 bases that match TRBD2. V lost 0 bases and J lost 3; bases outside the gene matches: 13. The CDR3 runs to 21 residues. Germline V gene sequence: CDR1 MGHRA, CDR2 YSYEKL. This CDR3 reads CASSQEGTGTSGRGDYNEQFF. CDR3 nucleotides: TGCGCCAGCAGCCAAGAAGGCACCGGGACTAGCGGGAGAGGCGACTACAATGAGCAGTTCTTC.

The V and J genes are TRBV5-4 and TRBJ2-7; TRBD1 matches 7 bases. This CDR3 contains 13 residues. The V and J ends lost 2 bases and 10 bases, in that order; junction bases with no gene match: 9. Germline V lookup: CDR1 SGHNT, CDR2 YYREEE (reference sequence). In nucleotides, the CDR3 is TGTGCCAGCAGCTTACGCCCCGGACAGGAACAGTACTTC. This translates into CASSLRPGQEQYF.

This sequence joins TRBV19 and TRBJ2-5; 9 nucleotides agree with TRBD1. Looked up from germline, CDR1 is LNHDA and CDR2 is SQIVND (reference sequence). The V segment lost 5 bases and the J segment 5 bases; nucleotides outside the gene matches: 6. This CDR3 region has 14 residues. The chain's CDR3 is CASSLQGARETQYF. CDR3 DNA sequence: TGTGCCAGTAGTTTACAGGGGGCCCGGGAGACCCAGTACTTC.

The rearrangement joins TRBV6-5 to TRBJ1-4, with D perhaps TRBD1 (5 bases). V was trimmed by 8 bases and J by 6 bases, leaving 10 bases between them. This CDR3 comprises 12 residues. Germline-derived CDR1 and CDR2 are MNHEY and SVGAGI. In DNA form, the CDR3 reads TGTGCCAGCGGGGGGTATGATGAAAAACTGTTTTTT. Protein sequence: CASGGYDEKLFF.

The chain couples TRBV7-6 to TRBJ2-7; 9 bases line up with TRBD1. Looked up from germline, CDR1 is SGHVS and CDR2 is FNYEAQ. The V gene end was trimmed by 10 bases and the J gene end by 5 bases; junction bases not matched to a gene: 9. The CDR3 runs to 13 residues. This CDR3 reads CATRTTGGNEQYF. The CDR3 coding sequence is TGTGCCACGAGAACGACAGGGGGTAACGAGCAGTACTTC.

The J gene is TRBJ2-7, the V gene TRBV6-5, with 8 bases that match TRBD2. Germline CDR1 is MNHEY and CDR2 is SVGAGI. There are 14 residues in the CDR3. V dropped 6 bases and J dropped 2; count of bases not matched to a gene: 6. In DNA, the CDR3 is TGTGCCAGCAGGAATAGCGGGGCCCCCTACGAGCAGTACTTC. Translating it yields CASRNSGAPYEQYF.

The CDR3 DNA follows: TGTGCCAGCAGCCAAGCCGTTCCGAAGACGGGGGAACTGAACACTGAAGCTTTCTTT. Its protein product is CASSQAVPKTGELNTEAFF. The chain recombines TRBV3-1 (or the pseudogene TRBV3-2) with TRBJ1-1; weak D call: TRBD1 (5 bases). CDR3 length: 19 residues. Germline V gene sequence: CDR1 LGHDT, CDR2 YNNKEL (reference sequence). V was shortened by 1 base and J by 0 bases, with 21 bases between the two germline ends.

V usage is TRBV5-6 and J usage is TRBJ1-1; maybe TRBD1 (6 bases). V was clipped by 0 bases and J by 11 bases, with 14 bases between them. CDR1 SGHDT and CDR2 YYEEEE come from the germline V gene. CDR3 length equals 13 residues. CDR3 region: CASSLGGGNRAFF. The DNA of the CDR3 is TGTGCCAGCAGCTTGGGAGGGGGAAACAGGGCTTTCTTT.